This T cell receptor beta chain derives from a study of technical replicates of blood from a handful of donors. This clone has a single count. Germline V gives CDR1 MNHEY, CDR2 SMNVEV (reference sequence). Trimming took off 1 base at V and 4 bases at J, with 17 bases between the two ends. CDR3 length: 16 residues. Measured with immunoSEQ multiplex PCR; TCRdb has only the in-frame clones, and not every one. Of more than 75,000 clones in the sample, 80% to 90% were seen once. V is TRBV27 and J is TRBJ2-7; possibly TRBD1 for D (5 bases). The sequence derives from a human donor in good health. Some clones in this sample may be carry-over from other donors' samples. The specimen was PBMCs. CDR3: CASSLFSGQRAYEQYF. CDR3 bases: TGTGCCAGCAGTTTATTTTCAGGGCAGAGAGCTTACGAGCAGTACTTC.